What follows is one T cell receptor (beta chain) and its context. The sample comes from a study of cytomegalovirus exposure and HLA in healthy donors. The V gene lost 0 bases and the J gene lost 4 bases, with 10 bases spanning the gap. The CDR3 has 14 residues. Germline V gene data show CDR1 as SGHNT and CDR2 as YYREEE (reference sequence). The PCR used 60 Vbeta and 13 Jbeta primers. TCRdb's copy holds only in-frame clones and misses some; the assay was immunoSEQ multiplex PCR. This table holds 120,000 to 150,000 clones, roughly 64% found once. The sample was PBMCs. This chain connects TRBV5-4 to TRBJ2-5, with TRBD1 as a possible D gene (6 bases). The source of this sequence is a woman between 25 and 40 years old in good health and CMV-seropositive. Here the CDR3 DNA reads TGTGCCAGCAGCTTGGCCAAGACAGGAGAGACCCAGTACTTC. Amino acids: CASSLAKTGETQYF.